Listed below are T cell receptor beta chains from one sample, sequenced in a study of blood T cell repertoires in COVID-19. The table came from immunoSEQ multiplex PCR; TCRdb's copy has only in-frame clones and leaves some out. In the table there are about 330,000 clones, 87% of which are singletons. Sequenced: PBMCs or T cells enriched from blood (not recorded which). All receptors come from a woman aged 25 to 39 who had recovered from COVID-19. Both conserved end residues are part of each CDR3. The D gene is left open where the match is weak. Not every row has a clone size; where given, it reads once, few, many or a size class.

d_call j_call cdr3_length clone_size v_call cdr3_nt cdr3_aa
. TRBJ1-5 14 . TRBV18 TGTGCCAGCTCGCCTTCCCCAGGGAATCAGCCCCAGCATTTT CASSPSPGNQPQHF
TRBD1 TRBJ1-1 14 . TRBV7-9 TGTGCCAGCAGCTTCATGACAGGGTTAACTGAAGCTTTCTTT CASSFMTGLTEAFF
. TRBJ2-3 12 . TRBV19 TGTGCCAGTAGCCTCCCGCGGGATACGCAGTATTTT CASSLPRDTQYF
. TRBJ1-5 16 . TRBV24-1 TGTGCCACCAGGTCAGGGGCCCGACTAAATTATCAGCCCCAGCATTTT CATRSGARLNYQPQHF
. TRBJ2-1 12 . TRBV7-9 TGTGCCAGCAGCGCTAGTGGGGGGTACCCAATCTTC CASSASGGYPIF
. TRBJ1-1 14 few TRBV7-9 TGTGCCAGCAGCAGGGGGGGCGTTCTCGATGGGGCTTTCTTT CASSRGGVLDGAFF
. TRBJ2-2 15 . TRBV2 TGTGCCAGCAGCTCCAGACAGCGAGCCACCGGGGAGCTGTTTTTT CASSSRQRATGELFF
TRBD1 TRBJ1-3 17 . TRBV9 TGTGCCAGCAGCGTAGCAGCAGGGGGAATCTCTGGAAACACCATATATTTT CASSVAAGGISGNTIYF
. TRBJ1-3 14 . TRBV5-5 TGTGCCAGCAGCCGTGGCAGCTCTGGAAACACCATATATTTT CASSRGSSGNTIYF
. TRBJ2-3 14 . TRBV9 TGTGCCAGCAGCGTAAAGCCCATCACAGATACGCAGTATTTT CASSVKPITDTQYF
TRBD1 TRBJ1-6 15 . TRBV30 TGTGCCTGGAGTGTAGGGGTAACAGGGGTAGCACCCCTCCACTTT CAWSVGVTGVAPLHF
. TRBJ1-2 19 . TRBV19 TGTGCCAGTAGTATGGTTTTCGGACAGTCCGGAGGAGCTAACTATGGCTACACCTTC CASSMVFGQSGGANYGYTF
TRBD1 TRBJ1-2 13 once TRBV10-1 TGCGCCAGCTCGGACAGGGGCGGCTATGGCTACACCTTC CASSDRGGYGYTF
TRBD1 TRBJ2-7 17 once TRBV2 TGTGCCAGCAGTGCCCCTCCCACGGGGACAGGAACCTACGAGCAGTACTTC CASSAPPTGTGTYEQYF
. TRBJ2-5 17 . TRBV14 TGTGCCAGCAGCCCCGACGGGGGGCCCTCGTACCAAGAGACCCAGTACTTC CASSPDGGPSYQETQYF
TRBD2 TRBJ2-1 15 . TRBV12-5 TGTGCTAGTGGTTTGCCATTCGGGGGGGATAATGAGCAGTTCTTC CASGLPFGGDNEQFF
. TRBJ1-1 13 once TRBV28 TGTGCCAGCACATTGCCTGGACGGGGTGAAGCTTTCTTT CASTLPGRGEAFF
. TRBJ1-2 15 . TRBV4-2 TGTGCCAGCAGCCAAGTGGACAGTCCCTTCTATGGCTACACCTTC CASSQVDSPFYGYTF
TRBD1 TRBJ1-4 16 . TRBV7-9 TGTGCCAGCAGCTCCACCCGGACAGGGGGCTATGAAAAACTGTTTTTT CASSSTRTGGYEKLFF
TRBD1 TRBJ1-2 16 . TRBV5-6 TGTGCCAGCAGCCCGACCCTAGGACAGGGGGCCTATGGCTACACCTTC CASSPTLGQGAYGYTF
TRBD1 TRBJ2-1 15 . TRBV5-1 TGCGCCAGCAGCCCGGGACAGGGCTCCTACAATGAGCAGTTCTTC CASSPGQGSYNEQFF
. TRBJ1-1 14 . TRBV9 TGTGCCAGCAGCGTAGAAGCAACAGTCACTGAAGCTTTCTTT CASSVEATVTEAFF
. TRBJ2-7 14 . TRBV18 TGTGCCAGCTCACCAAGTGGCAAAAGAGGGGAGCAGTACTTC CASSPSGKRGEQYF
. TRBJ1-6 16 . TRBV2 TGTGCCAGCAGTGATACAAGGGGCTCCTATAATTCACCCCTCCACTTT CASSDTRGSYNSPLHF
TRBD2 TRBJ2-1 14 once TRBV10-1 TGCGCCAGCGGGGCGACTAGCAACCGCAATGAGCAGTTCTTC CASGATSNRNEQFF
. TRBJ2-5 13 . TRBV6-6 TGTGCCAGCAGGACAGAGTACCAAGAGACCCAGTACTTC CASRTEYQETQYF
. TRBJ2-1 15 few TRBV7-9 TGTGCCAGCAGCTTAGAGACTGGTGCCTACAATGAGCAGTTCTTC CASSLETGAYNEQFF
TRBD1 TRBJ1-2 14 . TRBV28 TGTGCCAGCAGTTTCGGCCAGGGGGACTATGGCTACACCTTC CASSFGQGDYGYTF
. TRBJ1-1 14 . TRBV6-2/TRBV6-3 TGTGCCAGCAGTTACCAGCAGGATGGCACTGAAGCTTTCTTT CASSYQQDGTEAFF
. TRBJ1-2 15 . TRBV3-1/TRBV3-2 TGTGCCAGCAGCCAAGCCCGGACAGAGATCTATGGCTACACCTTC CASSQARTEIYGYTF
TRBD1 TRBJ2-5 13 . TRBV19 TGTGCCAGTAGTACCAGGGGGCGGGAGACCCAGTACTTC CASSTRGRETQYF
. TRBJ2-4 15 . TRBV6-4 TGTGCCAGCAGTGGAGGGTGGCCCGCCAAAAACATTCAGTACTTC CASSGGWPAKNIQYF
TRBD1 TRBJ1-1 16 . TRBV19 TGTGCCAGTAGTCGGCCCTGGGGACAGGGGGCATCTGAAGCTTTCTTT CASSRPWGQGASEAFF
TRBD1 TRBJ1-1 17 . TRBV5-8 TGTGCCAGCAGCTTAGGGACAGGATCCCTGGGTGGCACTGAAGCTTTCTTT CASSLGTGSLGGTEAFF
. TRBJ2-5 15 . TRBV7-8 TGTGCCAGCAGCTCCTCTTGGGGGGGCGGAGAGACCCAGTACTTC CASSSSWGGGETQYF
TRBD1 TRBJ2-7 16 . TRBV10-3 TGTGCCATCAGTGAGGGAAACCCGGGACAGGGCTACGAGCAGTACTTC CAISEGNPGQGYEQYF
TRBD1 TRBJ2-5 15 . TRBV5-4 TGTGCCAGCAGAACCCGGACAGGTCAGGGAGAGACCCAGTACTTC CASRTRTGQGETQYF
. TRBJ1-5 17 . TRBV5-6 TGTGCCAGCAGCTTGTTTCTCTCGGGGGATAGCAATCAGCCCCAGCATTTT CASSLFLSGDSNQPQHF
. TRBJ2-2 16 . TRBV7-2 TGTGCCAGCAGCTCCCGGACAGTCGAGAACACCGGGGAGCTGTTTTTT CASSSRTVENTGELFF
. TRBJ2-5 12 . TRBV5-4 TGTGCCAGCAGCTTGTTTGAGGAGACCCAGTACTTC CASSLFEETQYF
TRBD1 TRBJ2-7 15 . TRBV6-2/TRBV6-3 TGTGCCAGCAGTTACGGCTGGACAGGGCCCTACGAGCAGTACTTC CASSYGWTGPYEQYF
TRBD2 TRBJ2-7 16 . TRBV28 TGTGCCAGCAGTCCTCATAGCGGGGGGGCCCCCTACGAGCAGTACTTC CASSPHSGGAPYEQYF
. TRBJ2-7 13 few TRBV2 TGTGCCAGCAGTGGTTACAGGGAGTACGAGCAGTACTTC CASSGYREYEQYF
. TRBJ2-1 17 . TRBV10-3 TGTGCCATCAGTGAAATAGGCGGCAAAGCAAACTACAATGAGCAGTTCTTC CAISEIGGKANYNEQFF
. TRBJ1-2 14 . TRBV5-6 TGTGCCAGCAGCTTGGGGTTCCAGATGGGAGTATACACCTTC CASSLGFQMGVYTF
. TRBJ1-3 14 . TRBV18 TGTGCCAGCTCAACCACAGGCTCTGGAAACACCATATATTTT CASSTTGSGNTIYF
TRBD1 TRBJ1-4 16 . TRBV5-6 TGTGCCAGCAGCTTGTTCCAGGGGGGAACTAATGAAAAACTGTTTTTT CASSLFQGGTNEKLFF
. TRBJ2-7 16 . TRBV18 TGTGCCAGCTCACCAAGGGTCGCGGGTAGCTCCTACGAGCAGTACTTC CASSPRVAGSSYEQYF
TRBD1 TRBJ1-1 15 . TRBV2 TGTGCCGTCCTGGCACAGGGGCACATGAACACTGAAGCTTTCTTT CAVLAQGHMNTEAFF
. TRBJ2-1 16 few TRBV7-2 TGTGCCAGCAGCTTAAAAGGGGGCGGGGCCTACAATGAGCAGTTCTTC CASSLKGGGAYNEQFF
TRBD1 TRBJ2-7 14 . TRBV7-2 TGTGCCAGCAGCCCTCAAGGGGGCCCCTACGAGCAGTACTTC CASSPQGGPYEQYF
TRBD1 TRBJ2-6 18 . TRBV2 TGTGCCAGCAGGACCTGGACAGGGGGCGCGTCTGGGGCCAACGTCCTGACTTTC CASRTWTGGASGANVLTF
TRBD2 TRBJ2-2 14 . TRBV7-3 TGTGCCAGCTCCGGGGGGGGCCGTACCGGGGAGCTGTTTTTT CASSGGGRTGELFF